This TCR beta chain was documented in a study of regulatory T cells in long-lasting Graves disease. General study results and limits: Newly diagnosed Graves' patients exceeded persistent ones in TCR diversity. Patients with persistent disease showed a bias toward TRBV28, TRBJ1-2 and TRBJ2-5.

Looked up from germline, CDR1 is LGHDT and CDR2 is YNNKEL (reference sequence). CDR3 length equals 13 residues. V was clipped by 4 bases and J by 5 bases, with 11 bases between them. The TCR beta library used iRepertoire HTBI primers with Arm-PCR amplification of CDR3. TCRdb reprocessed the multiplex PCR reads via MiXCR and lists one record per CDR3 protein. Found here are about 380,000 distinct CDR3 sequences, about a sixth of them singletons; the top ten hold approximately 22%. Time point here: newly diagnosed GD, antithyroid drugs for less than 3 months. RNA isolated from PBMCs was used to make the TCR library. Criteria from the American Thyroid Association guidelines were applied to diagnose Graves' disease. This clonotype was seen repeatedly, ten times or more. The antigen remains unidentified.

This chain connects TRBV3-1 to TRBJ1-1; no reliable D call. This TCR derives from a female donor with Graves disease. The sequencing used peripheral blood mononuclear cells (PBMCs), collected at new diagnosis, from a patient treated with antithyroid drugs. CDR3 residues: CASSPGSLTEAFF. CDR3 DNA: TGTGCCAGCAGCCCTGGGAGTTTAACTGAAGCTTTCTTT.